This is a list of T cell receptor beta chains from one sample in a study of blood T cell repertoires in COVID-19. Sequenced by immunoSEQ multiplex PCR; TCRdb stores in-frame clones only, minus some. The data show about 240,000 clones, about 90% seen once. Sequencing was carried out using PBMCs or T cells enriched from blood (not recorded which). Every receptor here comes from a woman aged 40 to 50 with acute COVID-19. The CDR3 runs from the conserved cysteine through the conserved F or W. Each record gives: D gene, J gene, V gene, clone size, CDR3 length, CDR3 protein, CDR3 DNA. A D gene is named only where the DNA matches it firmly. Size is omitted from some rows. Given values are once, few, many or a class for expanded clones.

D gene: NA; J gene: TRBJ2-1; V gene: TRBV2; clone size: once; CDR3 length: 14; CDR3 protein: CASSEGLGMPEQFF; CDR3 DNA: TGTGCCAGCAGTGAAGGGCTGGGCATGCCTGAGCAGTTCTTC
D gene: NA; J gene: TRBJ2-1; V gene: TRBV7-6; clone size: few; CDR3 length: 15; CDR3 protein: CASSLDGNSYNEQFF; CDR3 DNA: TGTGCCAGCAGCTTGGACGGGAACTCCTACAATGAGCAGTTCTTC
D gene: NA; J gene: TRBJ2-3; V gene: TRBV11-3; clone size: once; CDR3 length: 13; CDR3 protein: CASSPLPTDTQYF; CDR3 DNA: TGTGCCAGCAGCCCACTCCCCACAGATACGCAGTATTTT
D gene: NA; J gene: TRBJ1-2; V gene: TRBV24-1; clone size: NA; CDR3 length: 13; CDR3 protein: CATSETRRGGYTF; CDR3 DNA: TGTGCCACCAGTGAAACCCGAAGGGGAGGCTACACCTTC
D gene: NA; J gene: TRBJ2-7; V gene: TRBV5-1; clone size: NA; CDR3 length: 13; CDR3 protein: CASSLDADYEQYF; CDR3 DNA: TGCGCCAGCAGCTTGGATGCAGACTACGAGCAGTACTTC
D gene: TRBD1; J gene: TRBJ2-1; V gene: TRBV30; clone size: NA; CDR3 length: 15; CDR3 protein: CAWSVPDREWGEQFF; CDR3 DNA: TGTGCCTGGAGTGTACCGGACAGGGAATGGGGTGAGCAGTTCTTC
D gene: TRBD2; J gene: TRBJ2-4; V gene: TRBV3-1/TRBV3-2; clone size: NA; CDR3 length: 16; CDR3 protein: CASSQDPGGAKNIQYF; CDR3 DNA: TGTGCCAGCAGCCAAGACCCGGGAGGCGCCAAAAACATTCAGTACTTC
D gene: TRBD1; J gene: TRBJ2-2; V gene: TRBV2; clone size: NA; CDR3 length: 15; CDR3 protein: CASSGQGGNTGELFF; CDR3 DNA: TGTGCCAGCAGTGGACAGGGGGGGAACACCGGGGAGCTGTTTTTT
D gene: TRBD2; J gene: TRBJ2-1; V gene: TRBV4-1; clone size: NA; CDR3 length: 18; CDR3 protein: CASSQERVRLAAYNEQFF; CDR3 DNA: TGCGCCAGCAGCCAAGAACGAGTTCGGCTAGCGGCGTACAATGAGCAGTTCTTC
D gene: TRBD2; J gene: TRBJ2-7; V gene: TRBV3-1/TRBV3-2; clone size: NA; CDR3 length: 16; CDR3 protein: CASSQILAGGPYEQYF; CDR3 DNA: TGTGCCAGCAGCCAGATCCTAGCGGGAGGGCCCTACGAGCAGTACTTC
D gene: NA; J gene: TRBJ2-7; V gene: TRBV29-1; clone size: NA; CDR3 length: 12; CDR3 protein: CSVTSGPYEQYF; CDR3 DNA: TGCAGCGTTACGAGCGGTCCCTACGAGCAGTACTTC
D gene: TRBD2; J gene: TRBJ2-3; V gene: TRBV7-3; clone size: NA; CDR3 length: 15; CDR3 protein: CASSFSGRSTDTQYF; CDR3 DNA: TGTGCCAGCAGCTTTAGCGGGAGGTCTACAGATACGCAGTATTTT
D gene: TRBD1; J gene: TRBJ1-2; V gene: TRBV9; clone size: NA; CDR3 length: 17; CDR3 protein: CASSPIAGQGALDGYTF; CDR3 DNA: TGTGCCAGCAGCCCGATTGCAGGACAGGGGGCACTTGACGGCTACACCTTC
D gene: TRBD2; J gene: TRBJ2-1; V gene: TRBV7-9; clone size: NA; CDR3 length: 16; CDR3 protein: CASSPRTSGRYNEQFF; CDR3 DNA: TGTGCCAGCAGCCCCAGGACTAGCGGGAGATACAATGAGCAGTTCTTC
D gene: TRBD2; J gene: TRBJ2-3; V gene: TRBV11-3; clone size: NA; CDR3 length: 18; CDR3 protein: CASSYLLAGEGGTDTQYF; CDR3 DNA: TGTGCCAGCAGCTACCTACTAGCGGGAGAGGGGGGCACAGATACGCAGTATTTT
D gene: NA; J gene: TRBJ2-2; V gene: TRBV5-1; clone size: NA; CDR3 length: 15; CDR3 protein: CASSLVRGALLELFF; CDR3 DNA: TGCGCCAGCAGCTTGGTCAGGGGAGCCTTACTGGAGCTGTTTTTT
D gene: NA; J gene: TRBJ2-5; V gene: TRBV6-1; clone size: NA; CDR3 length: 14; CDR3 protein: CASSESVTRETQYF; CDR3 DNA: TGTGCCAGCAGTGAATCTGTGACTAGGGAGACCCAGTACTTC
D gene: TRBD1; J gene: TRBJ2-7; V gene: TRBV23-1; clone size: NA; CDR3 length: 18; CDR3 protein: CATEEPGQGSLDSYEQYF; CDR3 DNA: TGCGCCACAGAGGAACCGGGACAGGGGTCCCTCGACTCCTACGAGCAGTACTTC
D gene: NA; J gene: TRBJ1-4; V gene: TRBV10-3; clone size: NA; CDR3 length: 15; CDR3 protein: CAISHAGTTNEKLFF; CDR3 DNA: TGTGCCATCAGTCATGCAGGGACAACTAATGAAAAACTGTTTTTT
D gene: NA; J gene: TRBJ2-7; V gene: TRBV7-3; clone size: NA; CDR3 length: 13; CDR3 protein: CASSLSRAVEQYF; CDR3 DNA: TGTGCCAGCAGCTTATCCAGGGCGGTAGAGCAGTACTTC
D gene: TRBD1; J gene: TRBJ2-1; V gene: TRBV19; clone size: few; CDR3 length: 15; CDR3 protein: CASSIAQDRVHEQFF; CDR3 DNA: TGTGCCAGTAGTATAGCCCAGGACAGGGTCCATGAGCAGTTCTTC
D gene: NA; J gene: TRBJ1-2; V gene: TRBV14; clone size: NA; CDR3 length: 18; CDR3 protein: CASSRTLGLGPANYGYTF; CDR3 DNA: TGTGCCAGCAGCCGCACCCTTGGACTCGGTCCCGCTAACTATGGCTACACCTTC
D gene: TRBD1; J gene: TRBJ1-1; V gene: TRBV4-1; clone size: NA; CDR3 length: 15; CDR3 protein: CASRGQGGPGTEAFF; CDR3 DNA: TGCGCCAGCAGGGGACAGGGGGGGCCGGGGACTGAAGCTTTCTTT
D gene: NA; J gene: TRBJ2-1; V gene: TRBV4-1; clone size: NA; CDR3 length: 14; CDR3 protein: CASSHVPGNNEQFF; CDR3 DNA: TGCGCCAGCAGCCACGTACCAGGGAACAATGAGCAGTTCTTC
D gene: NA; J gene: TRBJ2-3; V gene: TRBV3-1/TRBV3-2; clone size: NA; CDR3 length: 14; CDR3 protein: CASSHGTRWDTQYF; CDR3 DNA: TGTGCCAGCAGCCATGGGACTCGGTGGGATACGCAGTATTTT
D gene: NA; J gene: TRBJ2-5; V gene: TRBV7-8; clone size: NA; CDR3 length: 15; CDR3 protein: CASSLVGGVAETQYF; CDR3 DNA: TGTGCCAGCAGCTTAGTGGGGGGAGTTGCAGAGACCCAGTACTTC
D gene: TRBD2; J gene: TRBJ2-1; V gene: TRBV5-4; clone size: NA; CDR3 length: 14; CDR3 protein: CASSPLAGSFRQFF; CDR3 DNA: TGTGCCAGCAGTCCTTTAGCGGGAAGCTTTAGGCAGTTCTTC
D gene: NA; J gene: TRBJ2-2; V gene: TRBV6-5; clone size: NA; CDR3 length: 14; CDR3 protein: CASSRTQNTGELFF; CDR3 DNA: TGTGCCAGCAGCCGGACTCAGAACACCGGGGAGCTGTTTTTT
D gene: TRBD2; J gene: TRBJ2-3; V gene: TRBV11-3; clone size: NA; CDR3 length: 17; CDR3 protein: CASSLWREGNNQDTQYF; CDR3 DNA: TGTGCCAGCAGCTTATGGCGGGAGGGTAACAATCAAGATACGCAGTATTTT
D gene: TRBD2; J gene: TRBJ2-1; V gene: TRBV13; clone size: NA; CDR3 length: 16; CDR3 protein: CASSLGTSGSNNEQFF; CDR3 DNA: TGTGCCAGCAGCTTAGGAACTAGCGGGAGCAACAATGAGCAGTTCTTC
D gene: NA; J gene: TRBJ2-5; V gene: TRBV27; clone size: NA; CDR3 length: 14; CDR3 protein: CASSPTGKPETQYF; CDR3 DNA: TGTGCCAGCAGTCCGACAGGTAAACCGGAGACCCAGTACTTC
D gene: TRBD1; J gene: TRBJ1-1; V gene: TRBV6-5; clone size: few; CDR3 length: 14; CDR3 protein: CASSYRDREQEAFF; CDR3 DNA: TGTGCCAGCAGCTACCGGGACAGGGAGCAGGAAGCTTTCTTT
D gene: NA; J gene: TRBJ1-3; V gene: TRBV5-1; clone size: NA; CDR3 length: 15; CDR3 protein: CASSKDRDPGNTIYF; CDR3 DNA: TGCGCCAGCAGCAAAGACAGAGATCCAGGAAACACCATATATTTT
D gene: NA; J gene: TRBJ2-1; V gene: TRBV7-6; clone size: NA; CDR3 length: 11; CDR3 protein: CASSQGYEQFF; CDR3 DNA: TGTGCCAGCAGCCAGGGGTATGAGCAGTTCTTC
D gene: TRBD2; J gene: TRBJ2-3; V gene: TRBV5-4; clone size: NA; CDR3 length: 16; CDR3 protein: CASSLSGRGVTDTQYF; CDR3 DNA: TGTGCCAGCAGCTTGAGCGGGAGAGGCGTCACAGATACGCAGTATTTT
D gene: TRBD2; J gene: TRBJ2-2; V gene: TRBV11-3; clone size: NA; CDR3 length: 16; CDR3 protein: CASSFRSGRIAGELFF; CDR3 DNA: TGTGCCAGCAGCTTTAGGAGCGGGAGGATCGCCGGGGAGCTGTTTTTT
D gene: NA; J gene: TRBJ2-7; V gene: TRBV25-1; clone size: NA; CDR3 length: 17; CDR3 protein: CASSESGGADFSYEQYF; CDR3 DNA: TGTGCCAGCAGTGAATCCGGCGGGGCAGATTTCTCCTACGAGCAGTACTTC
D gene: TRBD2; J gene: TRBJ2-5; V gene: TRBV5-1; clone size: NA; CDR3 length: 15; CDR3 protein: CASSLGLAYRETQYF; CDR3 DNA: TGCGCCAGCAGCTTAGGACTAGCTTATCGAGAGACCCAGTACTTC
D gene: NA; J gene: TRBJ1-6; V gene: TRBV30; clone size: NA; CDR3 length: 16; CDR3 protein: CAWSVLNGQISEPLHF; CDR3 DNA: TGTGCCTGGAGTGTTCTTAATGGACAGATCAGCGAGCCCCTCCACTTT
D gene: TRBD2; J gene: TRBJ2-3; V gene: TRBV7-2; clone size: NA; CDR3 length: 16; CDR3 protein: CASSSGLAENTDTQYF; CDR3 DNA: TGTGCCAGCAGCTCGGGACTAGCGGAGAACACAGATACGCAGTATTTT
D gene: TRBD1; J gene: TRBJ2-1; V gene: TRBV11-1; clone size: NA; CDR3 length: 13; CDR3 protein: CASSLKGGWEQFF; CDR3 DNA: TGTGCCAGCAGCTTAAAAGGGGGCTGGGAGCAGTTCTTC
D gene: NA; J gene: TRBJ2-7; V gene: TRBV5-1; clone size: NA; CDR3 length: 16; CDR3 protein: CASSLEGDTSSYGQYF; CDR3 DNA: TGCGCCAGCAGCCTGGAGGGGGACACCTCCTCCTATGGGCAGTACTTC
D gene: TRBD1; J gene: TRBJ1-1; V gene: TRBV24-1; clone size: NA; CDR3 length: 17; CDR3 protein: CATSGAGGSFMNTEAFF; CDR3 DNA: TGTGCCACCAGTGGGGCAGGGGGCAGTTTTATGAACACTGAAGCTTTCTTT
D gene: TRBD2; J gene: TRBJ2-1; V gene: TRBV6-4; clone size: NA; CDR3 length: 16; CDR3 protein: CASIPGWAGVRNEQFF; CDR3 DNA: TGTGCCAGCATTCCCGGCTGGGCGGGAGTTCGCAATGAGCAGTTCTTC
D gene: TRBD1; J gene: TRBJ1-2; V gene: TRBV25-1; clone size: few; CDR3 length: 12; CDR3 protein: CASETGGYGYTF; CDR3 DNA: TGTGCCAGTGAGACAGGGGGGTATGGCTACACCTTC
D gene: NA; J gene: TRBJ2-7; V gene: TRBV11-2; clone size: NA; CDR3 length: 14; CDR3 protein: CASSWNRLTYEQYF; CDR3 DNA: TGTGCCAGCAGCTGGAACAGGCTTACCTACGAGCAGTACTTC
D gene: NA; J gene: TRBJ1-1; V gene: TRBV30; clone size: NA; CDR3 length: 16; CDR3 protein: CAWSVWDGQMNTEAFF; CDR3 DNA: TGTGCCTGGAGTGTTTGGGACGGACAGATGAACACTGAAGCTTTCTTT
D gene: TRBD2; J gene: TRBJ2-1; V gene: TRBV5-1; clone size: NA; CDR3 length: 16; CDR3 protein: CASSPDGGSRFAEQFF; CDR3 DNA: TGCGCCAGCAGCCCAGATGGCGGGAGCCGCTTCGCTGAGCAGTTCTTC
D gene: TRBD2; J gene: TRBJ2-2; V gene: TRBV24-1; clone size: few; CDR3 length: 15; CDR3 protein: CATSDFRGRAGELFF; CDR3 DNA: TGTGCCACCAGTGATTTTCGCGGGAGGGCTGGGGAGCTGTTTTTT
D gene: NA; J gene: TRBJ2-6; V gene: TRBV28; clone size: NA; CDR3 length: 15; CDR3 protein: CASRGLNSGANVLTF; CDR3 DNA: TGTGCCAGCAGAGGACTCAACTCTGGGGCCAACGTCCTGACTTTC
D gene: TRBD1; J gene: TRBJ1-3; V gene: TRBV7-9; clone size: once; CDR3 length: 15; CDR3 protein: CASSPGGVAGNTIYF; CDR3 DNA: TGTGCCAGCAGCCCAGGGGGCGTTGCTGGAAACACCATATATTTT
D gene: TRBD1; J gene: TRBJ2-2; V gene: TRBV7-9; clone size: few; CDR3 length: 15; CDR3 protein: CASSRTGGVTGELFF; CDR3 DNA: TGTGCCAGCAGCCGGACAGGGGGAGTAACCGGGGAGCTGTTTTTT
D gene: NA; J gene: TRBJ1-2; V gene: TRBV7-2; clone size: NA; CDR3 length: 15; CDR3 protein: CASSSEGSMYAGYTF; CDR3 DNA: TGTGCCAGCAGCTCGGAAGGTAGCATGTATGCTGGCTACACCTTC
D gene: TRBD1; J gene: TRBJ2-2; V gene: TRBV13; clone size: NA; CDR3 length: 14; CDR3 protein: CASSLDRGAGELFF; CDR3 DNA: TGTGCCAGCAGTCTTGACAGGGGGGCCGGGGAGCTGTTTTTT